The rows below give T cell receptor beta chains drawn from one sample of a study of T cell responses to AZD1222 COVID-19 vaccine. Sequenced by immunoSEQ multiplex PCR; TCRdb stores in-frame clones only, minus some. The sample contains about 6,100 clones, around 87% of which appear only once. Sample: peripheral blood, taken 28 days after the second AZD1222 dose. The receptors stem from an adult who received the AZD1222 COVID-19 vaccine. Both conserved end residues are part of each CDR3. A D gene is named only where the DNA matches it firmly. Part of the rows lack a size; the others show once, few, many or a class for expanded clones.

v_call,j_call,clone_size,d_call,cdr3_aa,cdr3_nt
TRBV7-3,TRBJ2-2,NA,NA,CASSPRAHTGELFF,TGTGCCAGCAGCCCGAGGGCCCACACCGGGGAGCTGTTTTTT
TRBV11-3,TRBJ2-1,NA,NA,CASSLNAAVGHNEQFF,TGTGCCAGCAGCTTAAACGCTGCGGTAGGTCACAATGAGCAGTTCTTC
TRBV7-9,TRBJ1-2,few,NA,CASSSITAGSGYTF,TGTGCCAGCAGCTCGATCACCGCGGGGAGTGGCTACACCTTC
TRBV5-4,TRBJ1-2,NA,NA,CASSLGGQRKYTF,TGTGCCAGCAGCTTGGGTGGGCAGAGGAAGTACACCTTC
TRBV5-4,TRBJ2-5,NA,TRBD1,CASSFGQGLETQYF,TGTGCCAGCAGCTTCGGACAGGGCCTAGAGACCCAGTACTTC
TRBV10-3,TRBJ1-1,few,NA,CAISRGQTEAFF,TGTGCCATCAGTCGGGGCCAAACTGAAGCTTTCTTT
TRBV19,TRBJ1-1,NA,NA,CASSIGGGWPEAFF,TGTGCCAGTAGTATAGGAGGGGGATGGCCTGAAGCTTTCTTT
TRBV6-2/TRBV6-3,TRBJ2-1,NA,TRBD2,CASSYLGRGGDEQFF,TGTGCCAGCAGTTACCTGGGGAGGGGCGGTGATGAGCAGTTCTTC
TRBV5-5,TRBJ1-3,NA,NA,CASSSRGDSGNTIYF,TGTGCCAGCAGCTCTCGAGGAGATTCTGGAAACACCATATATTTT
TRBV7-3,TRBJ2-1,NA,NA,CASSEGLDEQFF,TGTGCCAGCAGCGAAGGGCTAGATGAGCAGTTCTTC
TRBV27,TRBJ2-2,NA,NA,CASSFHTGELFF,TGTGCCAGCAGTTTCCACACCGGGGAGCTGTTTTTT
TRBV7-9,TRBJ2-2,NA,NA,CASSPRTTGELFF,TGTGCCAGCAGCCCGCGGACTACCGGGGAGCTGTTTTTT
TRBV10-3,TRBJ1-4,NA,TRBD1,CASCQAGTANEKLFF,TGTGCCTCGTGTCAAGCGGGGACAGCTAATGAAAAACTGTTTTTT
TRBV7-9,TRBJ2-2,few,TRBD2,CASSTGTSGNTGELFF,TGTGCCAGCAGCACCGGGACTAGCGGGAACACCGGGGAGCTGTTTTTT
TRBV28,TRBJ1-5,NA,NA,CASSLQGYLNQPQHF,TGTGCCAGCAGCCTCCAAGGGTATCTAAATCAGCCCCAGCATTTT
TRBV7-7,TRBJ2-5,NA,TRBD2,CASSLGALAGSETQYF,TGTGCCAGCAGCTTAGGAGCTCTAGCGGGATCAGAGACCCAGTACTTC
TRBV19,TRBJ1-3,NA,NA,CASTHHTTGNTIYF,TGTGCCAGTACCCACCATACAACAGGAAACACCATATATTTT
TRBV18,TRBJ2-1,NA,NA,CASSPRGGGPLRNEQFF,TGTGCCAGCTCACCACGTGGGGGAGGCCCCTTACGGAATGAGCAGTTCTTC
TRBV7-8,TRBJ2-7,NA,NA,CASSSNLLAGRTYEQYF,TGTGCCAGCAGCTCTAACCTCCTGGCGGGAAGAACCTACGAGCAGTACTTC
TRBV28,TRBJ2-7,NA,TRBD2,CASSRISAGDYEQYF,TGTGCCAGCAGTCGTATTTCAGCGGGAGACTACGAGCAGTACTTC
TRBV10-3,TRBJ2-3,NA,NA,CAISEGRDTQYF,TGTGCCATCAGTGAGGGGAGAGATACGCAGTATTTT
TRBV9,TRBJ2-7,NA,NA,CASSPGLLYEQYF,TGTGCCAGCAGCCCGGGACTCCTCTACGAGCAGTACTTC
TRBV5-1,TRBJ2-2,once,NA,CASSTGTIDTGELFF,TGCGCCAGCAGCACCGGGACGATCGACACCGGGGAGCTGTTTTTT
TRBV5-5,TRBJ2-7,large,TRBD1,CASSLVGTGDYEQYF,TGTGCCAGCAGCTTGGTGGGGACAGGGGATTACGAGCAGTACTTC
TRBV6-5,TRBJ1-1,NA,NA,CASSSSGTPEAFF,TGTGCCAGCAGTTCCTCGGGGACACCTGAAGCTTTCTTT